This T cell receptor (beta chain) was sequenced in a study of T-cell memory formation after mild COVID-19. This CDR3 has 18 residues. Trimming took 6 bases from V and 0 from J; bases not matched to a gene: 11. Germline CDR1 and CDR2: KGHDR and SFDVKD. The authors produced TCR alpha and TCR beta cDNA libraries with sample barcodes and UMIs by 5'RACE using constant-segment primers. TCRdb used MiXCR to reprocess the 5' RACE reads, holding one entry per CDR3 protein. The sample carries about 440,000 distinct CDR3 sequences, around 20% recorded once. This clonotype occurred a few times. The sequence was obtained from an adult woman who had mild COVID-19 (a few samples of this study predate the infection). Cell type and time point are not known. This chain uses TRBV24-1 with TRBJ2-7, with 12 bases fitting TRBD2. The specimen was PBMCs or a T cell subset sorted from them (not recorded which). In DNA form, the CDR3 reads TGTGCCACCAGTTCGGGGATCCTGACTAGCGGGGGCTCCTACGAGCAGTACTTC. Translated: CATSSGILTSGGSYEQYF.